The 3 T cell receptor beta chains listed next were all sequenced from one sample in a study of blood T cell repertoires in COVID-19. TCRdb's copy holds only in-frame clones and misses some; the assay was immunoSEQ multiplex PCR. Among some 270,000 clones, 89% were seen once, and the ten largest hold 3.5% to 5%. The sample was peripheral blood. The receptors were sampled from a woman aged 35 to 49 who had recovered from COVID-19.

This chain uses TRBV11-2 with TRBJ2-2, with a weak D call TRBD1 (5 bases). CDR3 length: 12 amino acids. Trimming left V 7 bases short and J 6 bases short, with 9 bases between. Germline V gene sequence: CDR1 SGHAT, CDR2 FQNNGV. The CDR3 nucleotides read TGTGCCAGCAAACTGACAGCCGGGGAGCTGTTTTTT. Its protein product is CASKLTAGELFF. Together with reference TRBV11-2 and TRBJ2-2, the CDR3 gives the full variable domain: EAGVAQSPRYKIIEKRQSVAFWCNPISGHATLYWYQQILGQGPKLLIQFQNNGVVDDSQLPKDRFSAERLKGVDSTLKIQPAKLEDSAVYLCASKLTAGELFFGEGSRLTVL.

This clone was detected only a few times. The CDR3 protein is CASSADREHYGYTF. The CDR3 DNA sequence: TGTGCCAGTAGTGCGGACAGGGAACACTATGGCTACACCTTC. The chain couples TRBV19 to TRBJ1-2; 8 bases match TRBD1. The J segment lost 3 bases and the V segment lost 5 bases, leaving 5 bases of the junction unmatched. The CDR3 is 14 residues long. Germline CDR1 is LNHDA and CDR2 is SQIVND (reference sequence).

This chain connects TRBV6-2 or TRBV6-3 to TRBJ2-3; 7 bases are shared with TRBD2. The CDR3 is 16 residues long. The trim removed 6 bases at V and 3 bases at J, leaving 12 bases unmatched. The V gene's germline CDR1 is MNHEY and CDR2 SVGEGT. The CDR3 reads CASSPLGGGRTDTQYF. The CDR3 region has the DNA TGTGCCAGCAGCCCCCTTGGGGGAGGGCGAACAGATACGCAGTATTTT.